The 16 T cell receptor beta chains in this list originate from one sample, sequenced in a study of T-cell reconstitution after alpha-beta-depleted transplantation in children. Unique molecular identifiers were incorporated during preparation of the TCRbeta library. TCRdb fed the PCR reads into MiXCR, producing one record per CDR3 protein. The data hold around 450,000 distinct CDR3 sequences, with 43% observed a single time. The sequences come from PBMCs, collected before TCRalphabeta/CD19-depleted stem cell transplant. These receptors were obtained from a girl aged 2 to 10 with aplastic anemia, due to receive a stem cell transplant.

This rearrangement joins TRBV20-1 to TRBJ2-2; D possibly corresponds to TRBD2 (6 bases). Trimming removed 3 bases at V and 1 base at J, with 12 bases between. Germline CDR1 and CDR2: DFQATT and SNEGSKA (reference sequence). This CDR3 has 15 amino acids. In nucleotides, the CDR3 is TGCAGTGCTAGTCCTAAGGGAGGGAACACCGGGGAGCTGTTTTTT. Its protein product is CSASPKGGNTGELFF.

In this sample, this clonotype turned up a few times. In DNA, the CDR3 is TGTGCCAGCAGCTTAGCGAGCGGAAACGAGCAGTACTTC. This gives the protein CASSLASGNEQYF. The V and J genes are TRBV7-9 and TRBJ2-7; the D gene is possibly TRBD2 (5 bases). This CDR3 region has 13 residues. Trimming took off 0 bases at V and 5 bases at J, with 8 bases between the two ends. CDR1 is SEHNR and CDR2 is FQNEAQ in the germline V gene (reference sequence).

This clonotype was observed at least ten times. In DNA form, the CDR3 reads TGCGCCAGCAAGGGCGGGACCGCAACCTACGAGCAGTACTTC. Protein: CASKGGTATYEQYF. The genes are TRBV5-1 and TRBJ2-7; weak D call: TRBD2 (6 bases). Germline V gene lookup returns CDR1 SGHRS and CDR2 YFSETQ. The CDR3 runs to 14 residues. Between the trimmed V and J ends, which lost 6 bases and 2 bases, there was a span of 15 bases.

This clonotype came up many times. The V and J genes are TRBV20-1 and TRBJ2-3; D might be TRBD1 (5 bases). This CDR3 spans 15 amino acids. Trimming shortened V by 0 bases and J by 4 bases, and 14 bases separated the two germline ends. CDR1 is DFQATT and CDR2 is SNEGSKA in the germline V gene (reference sequence). The DNA of the CDR3 is TGCAGTGCTAGAGATCTAGGGGAAATCGCAGATACGCAGTATTTT. It encodes CSARDLGEIADTQYF.

This clonotype was observed many times. The V and J genes are TRBV5-1 and TRBJ2-3; 11 bases line up with TRBD2. Germline V gene lookup returns CDR1 SGHRS and CDR2 YFSETQ. V lost 0 bases, J lost 6 bases, and 3 bases stayed unmatched. The CDR3 totals 15 residues. The CDR3 sequence: CASSLDSGRADTQYF. The CDR3 nucleotides are TGCGCCAGCAGCTTGGATAGCGGGAGGGCCGATACGCAGTATTTT.

Remarks on this clonotype: A much larger clone sits a single nucleotide away, making a read error possible. V and J are TRBV7-6 and TRBJ2-1; D ambiguous. Germline lookup yields CDR1 SGHVS and CDR2 FNYEAQ. The CDR3 runs to 12 residues. The CDR3 region is CASSLVLSEQLF. The CDR3 DNA reads as TGTGCCAGCAGCTTAGTACTGTCCGAGCAGTTGTTC. The variable domain in full, with the rest retrieved from reference TRBV7-6 and TRBJ2-1, is GAGVSQSPRYKVTKRGQDVALRCDPISGHVSLYWYRQALGQGPEFLTYFNYEAQQDKSGLPNDRFSAERPEGSISTLTIQRTEQRDSAMYRCASSLVLSEQLFGPGTRLTVL.

CDR3 coding DNA: TGTGCCAGCAGTTACAATACACAGGGGACGCGAAACACTGAAGCTTTCTTT. It codes for CASSYNTQGTRNTEAFF. The V call is TRBV6-5, the J call TRBJ1-1; 7 bases align to TRBD1. The CDR3 is made up of 17 amino acids. Per germline, CDR1 MNHEY and CDR2 SVGAGI. The V gene end was trimmed by 2 bases and the J gene end by 2 bases; junction bases not matched to a gene: 11.

This clonotype has at least ten counts. The chain employs TRBV10-3 and TRBJ2-7; TRBD2 matches 9 bases. This CDR3 is 15 amino acids long. The J segment lost 2 bases and the V segment lost 2 bases, leaving 4 bases of the junction unmatched. Per the germline V gene, CDR1 is ENHRY and CDR2 is SYGVKD. The CDR3 DNA follows: TGTGCCATCAGTGAGGTGGCGGGAGGGCCCTACGAGCAGTACTTC. This codes for CAISEVAGGPYEQYF.

Many counts were recorded for this clonotype. The chain is built from TRBV6-5 and TRBJ1-3; no firm D call. CDR3 length equals 15 residues. Germline CDR1 MNHEY, CDR2 SVGAGI. Deletions cut 2 bases from V and 0 bases from J, with 8 bases between. CDR3 in DNA: TGTGCCAGCAGTTACAGTGGGCTCTCTGGAAACACCATATATTTT. Its translation: CASSYSGLSGNTIYF.

The chain links TRBV6-5 to TRBJ2-5; D might be TRBD1 (6 bases). This CDR3 comprises 14 residues. V was pared by 0 bases and J by 1 base, with 6 bases between. The germline V gene encodes CDR1 MNHEY and CDR2 SVGAGI. The DNA for the CDR3 is TGTGCCAGCAGTTACTCGGACAGCCAAGAGACCCAGTACTTC. Its protein is CASSYSDSQETQYF.

This clonotype was counted many times. J is TRBJ1-2 and V is TRBV7-2; 8 bases are shared with TRBD1. Germline trimming cut 5 bases from V and 3 bases from J; bases unmatched to any gene: 2. CDR1 is SGHTA and CDR2 is FQGNSA in the germline V gene. This CDR3 is built from 13 residues. The CDR3 nucleotides read TGTGCCAGCAGCCCACAGGGGGACTATGGCTACACCTTC. Protein: CASSPQGDYGYTF.

Regarding this clonotype: This may stem from a read error, because a much larger clone lies one nucleotide away. This chain uses TRBV20-1 with TRBJ2-1; D remains unclear. The germline V gene encodes CDR1 DFQATT and CDR2 SNEGSKA (reference sequence). The CDR3 loop spans 11 amino acids. CDR3 sequence reads: CSARILNGQFF. As DNA, the CDR3 is TGCAGTGCCAGAATCCTCAATGGGCAGTTCTTC.

The chain employs TRBV25-1 and TRBJ1-1, with D unresolved. The CDR3 runs to 14 residues. Trimming removed 0 bases at V and 4 bases at J, with 9 bases between. CDR1 and CDR2 from the germline V gene are MGHDK and SYGVNS. DNA of the CDR3: TGTGCCAGCAGTGAATATCAGGAGGGCACTGAAGCTTTCTTT. It encodes CASSEYQEGTEAFF.

The chain links TRBV20-1 to TRBJ2-3; D could derive from TRBD1 or TRBD2 (5 bases each). V gave up 5 bases and J gave up 1 base, with 22 bases separating them. The CDR3 sequence is 17 residues long. Germline CDR1 reads DFQATT; CDR2 reads SNEGSKA (reference sequence). This chain's CDR3 is CSAHTIPGTSRTDTQYF. The CDR3 coding sequence is TGCAGTGCTCACACCATTCCCGGGACCTCACGCACAGATACGCAGTATTTT.

The V gene is TRBV6-1, the J gene TRBJ2-7; D might be TRBD1 (7 bases). Germline assignment: CDR1 MNHNS and CDR2 SASEGT. The V gene lost 8 bases and the J gene lost 1 base, with 12 bases spanning the gap. The CDR3 contains 13 residues. The CDR3 here is CASRGTASYEQYF. The CDR3 DNA is TGTGCCAGCCGCGGGACAGCTTCCTACGAGCAGTACTTC.

This clonotype came up many times. The chain has TRBV2 and TRBJ2-2; 8 bases are a match to TRBD1. The CDR3 length is 13 residues. The germline V gene encodes CDR1 SNHLY and CDR2 FYNNEI. V shed 7 bases, J shed 7 bases, and the junction held 5 bases outside the gene matches. The CDR3: CASIQGAVGELFF. CDR3 DNA sequence: TGTGCCAGCATCCAGGGGGCGGTCGGGGAGCTGTTTTTT.